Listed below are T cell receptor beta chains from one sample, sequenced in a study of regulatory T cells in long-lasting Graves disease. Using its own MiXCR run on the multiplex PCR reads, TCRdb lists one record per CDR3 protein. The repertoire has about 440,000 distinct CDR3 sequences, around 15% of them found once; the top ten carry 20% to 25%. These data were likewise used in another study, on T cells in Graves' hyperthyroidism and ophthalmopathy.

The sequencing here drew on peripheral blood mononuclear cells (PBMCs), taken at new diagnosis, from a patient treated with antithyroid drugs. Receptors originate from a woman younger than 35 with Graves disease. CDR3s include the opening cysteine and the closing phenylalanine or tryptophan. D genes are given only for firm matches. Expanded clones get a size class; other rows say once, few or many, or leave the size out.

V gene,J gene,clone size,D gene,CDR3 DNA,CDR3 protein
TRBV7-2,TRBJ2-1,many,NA,TGTGCCAGCAGCTTAGCGCTATGGGCTACCTACAATGAGCAGTTCTTC,CASSLALWATYNEQFF
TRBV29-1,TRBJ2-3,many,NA,TGCAGCGTCGCGGGACAGACTAGCACAGATACGCAGTATTTT,CSVAGQTSTDTQYF
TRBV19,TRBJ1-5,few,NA,TGTGCCAGTAGTATAATGCGGGCGGGGACGGGAAATCAGCCCCAGCATTTT,CASSIMRAGTGNQPQHF
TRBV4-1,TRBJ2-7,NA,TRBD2,TGCGCCAGCAGCCAAGAGGGGAGGGACCCCTACGAGCAGTACTTC,CASSQEGRDPYEQYF
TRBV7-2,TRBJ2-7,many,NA,TGTGCCAGCAGCCCCCGGTTCGTGTACGAGCAGTACTTC,CASSPRFVYEQYF
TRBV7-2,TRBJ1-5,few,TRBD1,TGTGCCAGCAGCTGGGACAGGGTTCAGCCCCAGCATTTT,CASSWDRVQPQHF
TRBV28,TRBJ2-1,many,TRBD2,TGTGCCAGCAGTTTATTACGGACTAGATTTACTGAGCAGTTCTTC,CASSLLRTRFTEQFF
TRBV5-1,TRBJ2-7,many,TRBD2,TGTGCCAGCAGCTTAGGTCTAGCGGGATCCTACGAGCAGTACTTC,CASSLGLAGSYEQYF
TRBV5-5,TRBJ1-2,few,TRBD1,TGTGCCAGCAGACGGACAGGGGAAATTAACTATGGCCACACCTTC,CASRRTGEINYGHTF
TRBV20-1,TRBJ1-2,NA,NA,TGCAGTGCTAGAGATCCGTACAGCTCCAGCTTATTTGGCTACACCTTC,CSARDPYSSSLFGYTF
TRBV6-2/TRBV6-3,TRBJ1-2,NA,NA,TGTGCCAGCAGTGAAGCAACCGGGCCCTATAACTATGGCTACACCTTC,CASSEATGPYNYGYTF
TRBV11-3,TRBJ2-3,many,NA,TGTGCCAGCAGCTTAGGGGGGACGAGAACAGATACGCAGTATTTT,CASSLGGTRTDTQYF
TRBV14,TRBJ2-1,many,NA,TGTGCCAGCAGTGATAATTACAATGAGCAGTTCTTC,CASSDNYNEQFF
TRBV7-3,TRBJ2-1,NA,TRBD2,TGTGCCAGCAACTACCGGACTAGCGGGGCTTACAATGAGCAGTTCTTC,CASNYRTSGAYNEQFF
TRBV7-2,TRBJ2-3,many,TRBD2,TGTGCCAGCAGCCCGTCGCTAGCGGGAAGAACGAATACGCAGTATTTT,CASSPSLAGRTNTQYF
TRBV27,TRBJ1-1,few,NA,TGTGCCAGCAGTTTAGGGGCCAAGGGGCCCTGGTGGGCTGAAGCTTTCTTT,CASSLGAKGPWWAEAFF
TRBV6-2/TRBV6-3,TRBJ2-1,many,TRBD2,TGTGCCAGCAAGACTAGCGGTAAATACAATGAGCAGTTCTTC,CASKTSGKYNEQFF
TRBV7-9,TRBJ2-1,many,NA,TGTGCCAGCAACCCCCTCGGAAACTACAATGAGCAGTTCTTC,CASNPLGNYNEQFF
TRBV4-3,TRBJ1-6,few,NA,TGCGCCAGCAGCCAAGTTAGGGAGGGAAATTCACCCCTCCACTTT,CASSQVREGNSPLHF
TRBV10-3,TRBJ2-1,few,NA,TGTGCCATCGGCGGGGCAAGCTCCTACAATGAGCAGTTCTTC,CAIGGASSYNEQFF
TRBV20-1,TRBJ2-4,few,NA,TGCAGTGCTACCGGAGGCATTTTTGTAGCCAAAAACATTCAGTACTTC,CSATGGIFVAKNIQYF
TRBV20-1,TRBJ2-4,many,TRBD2,TGCAGTGCTTCACGACTAGCGGGAAGTAACATTCAGTACTTC,CSASRLAGSNIQYF
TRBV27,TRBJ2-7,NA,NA,TGTGCCAGCAGCCTAACAGGGAAGGGCTACGAGCAGTACTTC,CASSLTGKGYEQYF
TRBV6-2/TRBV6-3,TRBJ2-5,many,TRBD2,TGTGCCAGCAGTTACGGCGGGACTAGCGGGAGGCGGGGGGCCCAGTACTTC,CASSYGGTSGRRGAQYF
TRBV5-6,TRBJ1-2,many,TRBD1,TGTGCCAGCAGCTGGACGGGACAGAGTCCGAACTATGGCTACACCTTC,CASSWTGQSPNYGYTF
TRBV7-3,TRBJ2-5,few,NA,TGTGCCAGCAGCTTAGGTTCGGGCGATGGCCCCCAGTACTTC,CASSLGSGDGPQYF
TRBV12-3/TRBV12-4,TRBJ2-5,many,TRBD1,TGTGCCAGCCACGGGACAGACAGAGAGACCCAGTACTTC,CASHGTDRETQYF
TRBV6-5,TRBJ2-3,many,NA,TGTGCCAGCAGTTCCGGATCAGGTCTTTCCACAGATACGCAGTATTTT,CASSSGSGLSTDTQYF